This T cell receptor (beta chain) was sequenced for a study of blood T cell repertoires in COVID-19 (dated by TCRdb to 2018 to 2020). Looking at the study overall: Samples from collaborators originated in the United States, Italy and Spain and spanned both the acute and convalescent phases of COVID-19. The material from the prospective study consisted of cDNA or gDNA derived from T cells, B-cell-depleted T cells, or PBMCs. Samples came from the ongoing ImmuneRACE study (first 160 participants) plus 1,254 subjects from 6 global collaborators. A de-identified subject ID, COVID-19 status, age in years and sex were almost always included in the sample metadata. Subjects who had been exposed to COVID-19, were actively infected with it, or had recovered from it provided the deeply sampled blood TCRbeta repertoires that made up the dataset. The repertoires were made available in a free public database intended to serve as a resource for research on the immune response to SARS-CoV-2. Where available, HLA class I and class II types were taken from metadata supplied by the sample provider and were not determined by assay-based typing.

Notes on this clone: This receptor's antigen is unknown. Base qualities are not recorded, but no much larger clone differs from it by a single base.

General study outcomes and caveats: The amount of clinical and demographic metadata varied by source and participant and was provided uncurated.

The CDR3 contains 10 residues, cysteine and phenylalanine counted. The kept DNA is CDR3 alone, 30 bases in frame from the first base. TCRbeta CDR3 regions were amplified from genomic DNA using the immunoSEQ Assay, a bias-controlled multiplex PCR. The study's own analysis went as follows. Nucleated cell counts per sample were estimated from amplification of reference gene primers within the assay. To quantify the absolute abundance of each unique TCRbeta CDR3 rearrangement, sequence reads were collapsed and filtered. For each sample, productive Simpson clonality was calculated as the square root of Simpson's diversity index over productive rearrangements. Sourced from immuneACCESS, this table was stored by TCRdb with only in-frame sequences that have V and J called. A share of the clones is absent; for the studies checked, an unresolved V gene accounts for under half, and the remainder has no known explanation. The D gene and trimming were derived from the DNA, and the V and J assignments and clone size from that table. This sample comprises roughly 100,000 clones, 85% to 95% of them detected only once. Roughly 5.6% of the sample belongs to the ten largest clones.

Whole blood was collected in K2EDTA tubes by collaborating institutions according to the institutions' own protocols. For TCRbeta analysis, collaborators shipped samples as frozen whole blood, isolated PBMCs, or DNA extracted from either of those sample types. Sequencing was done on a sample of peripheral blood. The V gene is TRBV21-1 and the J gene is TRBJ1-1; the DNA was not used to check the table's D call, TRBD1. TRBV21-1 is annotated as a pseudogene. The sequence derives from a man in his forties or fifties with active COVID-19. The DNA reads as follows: TGTGCCAGCAGCAAAGGTAGGACACGCTTT. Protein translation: CASSKGRTRF.